The 17 T cell receptor beta chains below all came from one sample that was sequenced in a study of breast tumors, draining lymph nodes, adjacent tissues. A single record per CDR3 protein comes from TCRdb applying MiXCR to the multiplex PCR reads. The sample has about 130,000 distinct CDR3 sequences; roughly 20% are singletons. Samples came from axillary lymph nodes draining the breast cancer. The source material was axillary lymph node tissue. The source of these receptors is a female donor with breast cancer. Some clones in this sample may be carry-over from other donors' samples.

This clonotype was counted many times. The chain employs TRBV4-1 and TRBJ1-6; maybe TRBD1 (6 bases). The length of the CDR3 is 13 residues. Per germline, CDR1 MGHRA and CDR2 YSYEKL. V lost 1 base, J lost 14 bases, and 12 bases lay in between. The CDR3 DNA follows: TGCGCCAGCAGCCAAGGGGGACGGACAGCCCTCCACTTT. This gives the protein CASSQGGRTALHF.

This clonotype appeared many times. The chain carries TRBV7-8 and TRBJ2-7; 10 bases agree with TRBD1. Germline V gene lookup returns CDR1 SGHVS and CDR2 FQNEAQ. This CDR3 comprises 16 residues. The V and J ends lost 2 bases and 2 bases, in that order; junction bases with no gene match: 6. The CDR3, as DNA: TGTGCCAGCAGCTTAAACCGACAGGGGGCGACCTACGAGCAGTACTTC. This encodes CASSLNRQGATYEQYF. Full variable domain (rest looked up from reference TRBV7-8 and TRBJ2-7): GAGVSQSPRYKVAKRGQDVALRCDPISGHVSLFWYQQALGQGPEFLTYFQNEAQLDKSGLPSDRFFAERPEGSVSTLKIQRTQQEDSAVYLCASSLNRQGATYEQYFGPGTRLTVT.

This clonotype appeared many times. This chain links TRBV9 with TRBJ1-2, with 7 bases that match TRBD1. Per the germline V gene, CDR1 is SGDLS and CDR2 is YYNGEE. The CDR3 totals 14 residues. Losses at the gene ends were 3 bases for V and 2 bases for J; bases not matched to a gene: 4. The CDR3 sequence: CASSGGTVNYGYTF. CDR3 nucleotide sequence: TGTGCCAGCAGCGGAGGGACAGTCAACTATGGCTACACCTTC. The entire variable domain, with the rest obtained from reference TRBV9 and TRBJ1-2, is as follows: DSGVTQTPKHLITATGQRVTLRCSPRSGDLSVYWYQQSLDQGLQFLIQYYNGEERAKGNILERFSAQQFPDLHSELNLSSLELGDSALYFCASSGGTVNYGYTFGSGTRLTVV.

This clonotype was found many times. This chain links TRBV6-5 with TRBJ2-3; unclear D gene. The germline V gene encodes CDR1 MNHEY and CDR2 SVGAGI. Trimming pared 4 bases from V and 6 bases from J, leaving 11 bases between. The CDR3 runs 13 residues. The CDR3 is CASSSSGWDTQYF. Here the CDR3 DNA reads TGTGCCAGCAGTTCCTCCGGCTGGGATACGCAGTATTTT.

This clonotype has a single count. The DNA is omitted, as the CDR3 cannot be located on it reliably, and the CDR3 follows TCRdb's listing. The CDR3 protein is CASSEFAQGTYGSTF. The chain links TRBV25-1 to TRBJ1-2; TRBD1 is the table's D call and was not checked against the DNA. The CDR3 totals 15 residues, both ends included. Germline CDR1 reads MGHDK; CDR2 reads SYGVNS.

This clonotype showed up many times. The V gene is TRBV5-1, the J gene TRBJ2-3, with a weak D call TRBD1 (5 bases). This CDR3 contains 11 residues. V lost 4 bases and J lost 8, with 8 bases in between. CDR1 and CDR2 from the germline V gene are SGHRS and YFSETQ. The CDR3 here is CASSLQVTQYF. The CDR3 DNA reads TGCGCCAGCAGCCTACAGGTTACGCAGTATTTT.

As to this clonotype: A read error may explain this, as a much larger clone is one base away. The CDR3 sequence is CASSPSSNQPQHF. The CDR3, as DNA: TGTGCCAGCAGCCCGAGTAGCAATCAGCCCCAGCATTTT. This chain joins TRBV27 and TRBJ1-5; no reliable D call. From germline, CDR1 is MNHEY and CDR2 SMNVEV (reference sequence). CDR3 length: 13 amino acids. V was trimmed by 6 bases and J by 0 bases, leaving 6 bases between them.

This clonotype was seen repeatedly, ten times or more. This chain uses TRBV5-1 with TRBJ2-3; the match to TRBD2 covers 7 bases. Germline assignment: CDR1 SGHRS and CDR2 YFSETQ. The CDR3 consists of 15 residues. The V segment lost 2 bases and the J segment 2 bases; nucleotides outside the gene matches: 5. The CDR3 here is CASSLTGGYTDTQYF. The CDR3 DNA follows: TGCGCCAGCAGCTTAACGGGAGGCTACACAGATACGCAGTATTTT.

This clonotype has a count of ten or more. This chain connects TRBV9 to TRBJ1-2; tentative D call: TRBD1 (5 bases). The CDR3 extends over 14 amino acids. Germline CDR1 is SGDLS and CDR2 is YYNGEE. Trimming removed 0 bases at V and 2 bases at J, with 8 bases between. The CDR3 here is CASSVDGDNYGYTF. The CDR3, as DNA: TGTGCCAGCAGCGTAGACGGGGACAACTATGGCTACACCTTC.

This clonotype was seen ten or more times. The V and J genes are TRBV10-3 and TRBJ1-4, with D possibly being TRBD1 (5 bases). CDR3 size: 15 residues. Germline V gene data show CDR1 as ENHRY and CDR2 as SYGVKD. Trimming cost V 0 bases and J 2 bases, with 7 bases left between them. The CDR3 nucleotides are TGTGCCATCAGTGAGTCGGAGGGGACTAATGAAAAACTGTTTTTT. Translation: CAISESEGTNEKLFF.

This clonotype was counted ten times or more. The V and J genes are TRBV10-3 and TRBJ2-3, with D unclear. The V gene's germline CDR1 is ENHRY and CDR2 SYGVKD. Trimming shortened V by 0 bases and J by 7 bases, and 8 bases separated the two germline ends. The CDR3 spans 13 residues. The CDR3 DNA reads TGTGCCATCAGTGAGTCTGAAGGATATACGCAGTATTTT. This encodes CAISESEGYTQYF.

This clonotype was observed at least ten times. The chain employs TRBV12-3 or TRBV12-4 and TRBJ2-1; perhaps D is TRBD1 or TRBD2 (5 bases each). V was clipped by 5 bases and J by 8 bases, with 16 bases between them. The CDR3 sequence is 14 residues long. The CDR3 sequence: CASSTDGGTDEQFF. In nucleotides, the CDR3 is TGTGCCAGCAGTACCGATGGGGGTACCGATGAGCAGTTCTTC.

In the case of this clonotype: Since a much larger clone is just one base distant, this may be a read error. The chain uses TRBV6-5 and TRBJ2-3; possibly TRBD1 for D (5 bases). Germline values: CDR1 MNHEY, CDR2 SVGAGI. The germline V and J ends were trimmed by 8 bases and 0 bases, with 18 bases remaining between them. The CDR3 totals 16 residues. CDR3 coding DNA: TGTGCCAGCGGGTTTAGATGGGGCTCTAGCACAGATACGCAGTATTTT. It is translated as CASGFRWGSSTDTQYF.

This clonotype was counted many times. J is TRBJ2-1 and V is TRBV18; weak D call: TRBD2 (7 bases). Germline V gives CDR1 KGHSH, CDR2 LQKENI. Trimming stripped 3 bases from V and 8 bases from J, with 17 bases between. This CDR3 region has 15 residues. The CDR3 coding sequence is TGTGCCAGCTCACCGTTCGGGGGGCGCAGCGATGAGCAGTTCTTC. It specifies CASSPFGGRSDEQFF.

This clonotype was seen at least ten times. This chain links TRBV24-1 with TRBJ2-1; 9 bases are a match to TRBD2. The germline gives CDR1 KGHDR, CDR2 SFDVKD. J lost 5 bases, V lost 2 bases, and 3 bases had no gene match. The CDR3 contains 15 residues. The CDR3 here is CATSDSSGNDNEQFF. The CDR3 DNA sequence: TGTGCCACCAGTGATTCTAGCGGGAACGACAATGAGCAGTTCTTC.

About this clonotype: A clone one base away is much larger, so this may be a read error. The chain is built from TRBV9 and TRBJ2-2, with 9 bases fitting TRBD1. Germline assignment: CDR1 SGDLS and CDR2 YYNGEE. The CDR3 loop spans 18 amino acids. J was trimmed by 9 bases and V by 3 bases; bases with no gene match: 18. The CDR3 DNA reads as TGTGCCAGCAGCGGCACCGGGACAGGGATGGGGGGAACCAGGGAGCTGTTTTTT. This sequence encodes CASSGTGTGMGGTRELFF.

Comments on this clonotype: A much more abundant neighbour one base away suggests this may be a read error. J is TRBJ1-5 and V is TRBV30, with TRBD1 matching 10 bases. CDR1 is GTSNPN and CDR2 is SVGIG in the germline V gene (reference sequence). The CDR3 has 16 residues. The V gene end was trimmed by 5 bases and the J gene end by 6 bases; junction bases not matched to a gene: 13. The CDR3 DNA is TGTGCCTGGGGTGCCCTGACAGGGGGCTTCGGTCAGCCCCAGCATTTT. Residues: CAWGALTGGFGQPQHF.